This entry features one T cell receptor beta chain sequence. Measured with immunoSEQ multiplex PCR; TCRdb has only the in-frame clones, and not every one. The sample shows a few hundred thousand clones, roughly 90% of them seen only once. This specimen comes from a study of blood T cell repertoires in COVID-19. Whole-study context: The cDNA or gDNA used as material had been derived from T cells, B-cell-depleted T cells, or PBMCs.

CDR3 size: 15 residues. The sequencing sample was made of peripheral blood. This receptor was identified in a woman aged 60-75 years with acute or convalescent COVID-19. V is TRBV12-2 and J is TRBJ1-4; the listed D gene, TRBD1, was not tested against the DNA. TRBV12-2 counts as a pseudogene. The CDR3 region is CASRRMGTGYEKLFF. The CDR3 DNA follows: TGTGCAAGTCGCAGAATGGGGACAGGGTATGAAAAACTGTTTTTT.